This TCR beta chain came from a study of blood T cell repertoires in COVID-19. About the study: Samples representing acute and convalescent COVID-19 were sourced from the United States, Italy and Spain. In each case, the material was cDNA or gDNA derived from T cells, B-cell-depleted T cells, or PBMCs.

Original processing methods: Amplifying reference gene primers gave estimates of nucleated cell counts. Sequencing used immunoSEQ multiplex PCR; TCRdb keeps in-frame clones, though not all of them. V, J and clone size are taken as reported in that table, and D and trimming were inferred from the DNA itself. The repertoire holds approximately 180,000 clones, with approximately 83% as singletons. This clone was observed a few times. The sequence was obtained from a human donor with active or convalescent COVID-19. The donor label of this sample is uncertain. Material for sequencing was peripheral blood.

CDR3 nucleotides: TGTGCCAGTAGTATAGCCGGAGGGGTCACTGAAGCTTTCTTT. Translation: CASSIAGGVTEAFF. The genes are TRBV19 and TRBJ1-1; possible D gene TRBD1, 5 bases. The CDR3 runs to 14 residues. Germline V gives CDR1 LNHDA, CDR2 SQIVND (reference sequence). Trimming took 1 base from V and 4 from J, leaving 10 bases between them. Using reference TRBV19 and TRBJ1-1 for the parts outside the CDR3, the full variable domain is DGGITQSPKYLFRKEGQNVTLSCEQNLNHDAMYWYRQDPGQGLRLIYYSQIVNDFQKGDIAEGYSVSREKKESFPLTVTSAQKNPTAFYLCASSIAGGVTEAFFGQGTRLTVV.